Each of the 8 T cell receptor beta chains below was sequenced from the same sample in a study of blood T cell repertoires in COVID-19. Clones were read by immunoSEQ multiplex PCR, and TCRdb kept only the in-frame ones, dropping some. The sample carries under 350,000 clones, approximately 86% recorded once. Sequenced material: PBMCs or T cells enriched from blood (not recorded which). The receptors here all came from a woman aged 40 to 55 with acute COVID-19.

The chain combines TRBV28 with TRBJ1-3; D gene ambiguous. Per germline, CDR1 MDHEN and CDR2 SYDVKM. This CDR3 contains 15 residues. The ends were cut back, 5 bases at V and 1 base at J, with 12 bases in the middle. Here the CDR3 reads CASSPSGFSGNTIYF. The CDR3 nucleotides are TGTGCCAGCAGTCCATCGGGATTTTCTGGAAACACCATATATTTT.

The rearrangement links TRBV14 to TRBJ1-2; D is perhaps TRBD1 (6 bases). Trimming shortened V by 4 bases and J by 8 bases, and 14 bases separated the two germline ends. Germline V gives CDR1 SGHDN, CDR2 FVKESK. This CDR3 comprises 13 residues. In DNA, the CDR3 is TGTGCCAGCAGCCGCCAGGGGTTTGGGGGCTACACCTTC. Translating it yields CASSRQGFGGYTF.

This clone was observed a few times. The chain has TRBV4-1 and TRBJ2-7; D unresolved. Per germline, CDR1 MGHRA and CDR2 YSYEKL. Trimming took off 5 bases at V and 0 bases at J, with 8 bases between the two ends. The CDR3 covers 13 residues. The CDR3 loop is CASSYASSYEQYF. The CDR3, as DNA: TGCGCCAGCAGCTATGCGAGCTCCTACGAGCAGTACTTC.

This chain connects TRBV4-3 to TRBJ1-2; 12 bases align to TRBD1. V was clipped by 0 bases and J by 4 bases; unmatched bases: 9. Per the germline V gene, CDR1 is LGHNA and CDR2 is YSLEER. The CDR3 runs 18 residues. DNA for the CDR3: TGCGCCAGCAGCCAAGATTGGCGGGACAGGGGGCGCCCCTATGGCTACACCTTC. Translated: CASSQDWRDRGRPYGYTF.

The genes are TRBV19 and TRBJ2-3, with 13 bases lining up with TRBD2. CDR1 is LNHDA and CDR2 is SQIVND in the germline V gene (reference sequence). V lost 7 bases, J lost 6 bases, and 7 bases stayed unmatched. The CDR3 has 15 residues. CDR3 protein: CASTTTSGRRDTQYF. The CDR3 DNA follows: TGTGCCAGTACCACGACTAGCGGGAGGCGCGATACGCAGTATTTT.

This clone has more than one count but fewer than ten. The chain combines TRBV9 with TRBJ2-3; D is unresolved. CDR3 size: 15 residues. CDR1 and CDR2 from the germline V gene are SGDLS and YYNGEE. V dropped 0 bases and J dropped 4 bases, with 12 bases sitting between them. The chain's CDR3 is CASSVDGAPPDTQYF. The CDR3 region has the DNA TGTGCCAGCAGCGTAGATGGAGCGCCTCCAGATACGCAGTATTTT.

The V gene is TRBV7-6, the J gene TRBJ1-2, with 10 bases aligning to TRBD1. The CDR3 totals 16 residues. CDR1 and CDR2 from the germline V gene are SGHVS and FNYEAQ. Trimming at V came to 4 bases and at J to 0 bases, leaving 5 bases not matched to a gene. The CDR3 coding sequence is TGTGCCAGCAGCTCAGGACAGGGGGAAGCTAACTATGGCTACACCTTC. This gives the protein CASSSGQGEANYGYTF.

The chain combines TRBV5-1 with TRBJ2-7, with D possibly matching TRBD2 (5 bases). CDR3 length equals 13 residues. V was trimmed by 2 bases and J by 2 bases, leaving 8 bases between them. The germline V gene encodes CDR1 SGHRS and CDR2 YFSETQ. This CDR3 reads CASSLTGTYEQYF. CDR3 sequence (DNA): TGCGCCAGCAGCTTAACCGGGACCTACGAGCAGTACTTC.